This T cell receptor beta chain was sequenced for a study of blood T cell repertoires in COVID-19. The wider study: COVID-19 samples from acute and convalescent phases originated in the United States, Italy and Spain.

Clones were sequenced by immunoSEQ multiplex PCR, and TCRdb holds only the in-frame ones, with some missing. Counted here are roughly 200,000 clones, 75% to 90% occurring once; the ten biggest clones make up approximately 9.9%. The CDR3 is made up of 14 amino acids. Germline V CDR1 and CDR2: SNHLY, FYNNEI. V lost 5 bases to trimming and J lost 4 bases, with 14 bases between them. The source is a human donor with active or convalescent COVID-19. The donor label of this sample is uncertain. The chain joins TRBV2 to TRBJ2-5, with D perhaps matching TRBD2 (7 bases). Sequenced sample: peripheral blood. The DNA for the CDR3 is TGTGCCAGCAGTTTAGGGGGGGTAAGAGAGACCCAGTACTTC. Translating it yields CASSLGGVRETQYF.